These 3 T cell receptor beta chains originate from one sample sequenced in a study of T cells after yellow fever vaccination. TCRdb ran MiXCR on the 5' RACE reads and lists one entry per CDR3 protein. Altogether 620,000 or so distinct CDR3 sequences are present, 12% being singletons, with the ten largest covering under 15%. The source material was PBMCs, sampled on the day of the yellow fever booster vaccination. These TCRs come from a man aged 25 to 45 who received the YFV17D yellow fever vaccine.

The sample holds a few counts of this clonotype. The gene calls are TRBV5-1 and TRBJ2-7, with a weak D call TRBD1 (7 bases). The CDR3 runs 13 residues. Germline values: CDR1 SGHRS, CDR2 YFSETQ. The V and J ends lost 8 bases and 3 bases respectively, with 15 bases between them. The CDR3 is CASAEGASYEQYF. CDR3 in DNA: TGCGCCAGTGCGGAGGGGGCCAGCTACGAGCAGTACTTC.

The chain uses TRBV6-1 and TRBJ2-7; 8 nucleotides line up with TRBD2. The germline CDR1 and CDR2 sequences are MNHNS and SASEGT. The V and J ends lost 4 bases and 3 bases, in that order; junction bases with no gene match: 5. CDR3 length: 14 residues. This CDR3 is CASSGSLAVYEQYF. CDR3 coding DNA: TGTGCCAGCAGTGGATCACTAGCGGTCTACGAGCAGTACTTC.

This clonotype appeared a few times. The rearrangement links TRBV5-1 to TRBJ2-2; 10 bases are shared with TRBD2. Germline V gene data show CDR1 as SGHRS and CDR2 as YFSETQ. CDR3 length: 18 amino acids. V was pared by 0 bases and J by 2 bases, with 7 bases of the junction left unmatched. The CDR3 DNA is TGCGCCAGCAGCTTGGGGACCGGGACTAGCGAAAACACCGGGGAGCTGTTTTTT. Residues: CASSLGTGTSENTGELFF.